The 26 T cell receptor beta chains given below trace back to one sample, sequenced in a study of cytomegalovirus exposure and HLA in healthy donors. The PCR contained 60 Vbeta and 13 Jbeta primers. Profiled with immunoSEQ multiplex PCR; TCRdb holds only in-frame clones, not every one. In the table there are 100,000 to 150,000 clones, 65% to 75% of which are singletons. Sequenced input: PBMCs. Source of these receptors: a man in his forties or fifties in good health and CMV-seropositive.

Remarks on this clone: This specimen includes other DNA sequences encoding the same CDR3. The J gene is TRBJ2-2, the V gene TRBV10-3; D might be TRBD1 (5 bases). V gave up 2 bases and J gave up 2 bases, with 9 bases separating them. The germline V gene has CDR1 ENHRY and CDR2 SYGVKD. The CDR3 covers 15 residues. The CDR3 coding sequence is TGTGCCATCAGTGAGAGGGGCACTAACACCGGGGAGCTGTTTTTT. This sequence encodes CAISERGTNTGELFF.

The V call is TRBV6-6, the J call TRBJ2-7, with D unclear. In germline, CDR1 is MNHNY, CDR2 SVGAGI (reference sequence). The CDR3 covers 11 residues. V was shortened by 8 bases and J by 0 bases, with 5 bases between the two germline ends. CDR3: CASRVSYEQYF. CDR3 nucleotide sequence: TGTGCCAGCCGGGTCTCCTACGAGCAGTACTTC.

This clone was observed a single time. V gene TRBV7-9 combines with J gene TRBJ2-7; 8 bases map to TRBD2. Germline CDR1 and CDR2: SEHNR and FQNEAQ (reference sequence). The CDR3 covers 13 residues. With V trimmed by 5 bases and J by 7 bases, 7 bases remained unmatched. CDR3 in amino acids: CASSHGTSREQYF. The DNA of the CDR3 is TGTGCCAGCAGCCACGGGACTAGTAGGGAGCAGTACTTC.

The chain has TRBV11-2 and TRBJ2-7; 10 nucleotides match TRBD1. This CDR3 contains 16 residues. V gave up 5 bases and J gave up 2 bases; unmatched junction bases: 9. Germline V gene sequence: CDR1 SGHAT, CDR2 FQNNGV. CDR3 nucleotides: TGTGCCAGCAGCATGACAGGGGGCCCTCGACCCTACGAGCAGTACTTC. This sequence encodes CASSMTGGPRPYEQYF.

The chain combines TRBV5-1 with TRBJ2-1; maybe TRBD2 (5 bases). Trimming removed 4 bases from V and 1 base from J, with 15 bases in between. The CDR3 covers 16 residues. Germline CDR1 reads SGHRS; CDR2 reads YFSETQ. The CDR3 loop reads CASSPGSSKSYNEQFF. DNA of the CDR3: TGCGCCAGCAGCCCCGGCTCTAGCAAGTCCTACAATGAGCAGTTCTTC.

The chain employs TRBV5-4 and TRBJ2-7; TRBD2 matches 9 bases. Germline lookup yields CDR1 SGHNT and CDR2 YYREEE (reference sequence). CDR3 size: 16 residues. The junction had 11 bases not matched to a gene; V was cut back by 4 bases and J by 3 bases. This CDR3 reads CASSPQEREVNYEQYF. The CDR3 bases are TGTGCCAGCAGCCCCCAGGAGCGGGAGGTGAACTACGAGCAGTACTTC.

Details on this clone: Other DNA sequences from this sample encode an identical CDR3 as well. The chain has TRBV19 and TRBJ2-7; tentatively, D is TRBD2 (6 bases). Germline-derived CDR1 and CDR2 are LNHDA and SQIVND (reference sequence). V lost 1 base and J lost 4, with 11 bases in between. The CDR3 spans 14 residues. CDR3 DNA sequence: TGTGCCAGTAGTATAGGGGGAGGATCATACGAGCAGTACTTC. Translating gives CASSIGGGSYEQYF. Variable domain in full (rest from reference TRBV19 and TRBJ2-7): DGGITQSPKYLFRKEGQNVTLSCEQNLNHDAMYWYRQDPGQGLRLIYYSQIVNDFQKGDIAEGYSVSREKKESFPLTVTSAQKNPTAFYLCASSIGGGSYEQYFGPGTRLTVT.

This chain connects TRBV4-1 to TRBJ1-5; 7 nucleotides agree with TRBD1. Unmatched junction bases numbered 1, after V lost 6 bases and J lost 5 bases. Germline V gene sequence: CDR1 MGHRA, CDR2 YSYEKL. This CDR3 has 12 amino acids. CDR3 DNA sequence: TGCGCCAGCAGTCAGGGGGATCAGCCCCAGCATTTT. Its protein product is CASSQGDQPQHF.

The V call is TRBV9, the J call TRBJ1-3, with a tentative D call TRBD1 (6 bases). Trimming removed 4 bases from V and 4 bases from J, with 18 bases in between. Germline CDR1 is SGDLS and CDR2 is YYNGEE. The CDR3 contains 16 residues. For the CDR3, the DNA is TGTGCCAGCAGCCTCTCGCCAGGGGCTGCAGGAAACACCATATATTTT. Its translation: CASSLSPGAAGNTIYF.

The table lists this clone with a count of one. The rearrangement joins TRBV7-2 to TRBJ1-6, with 7 bases identical to TRBD1. V dropped 1 base and J dropped 7; count of bases not matched to a gene: 4. CDR3 length: 15 amino acids. Germline V lookup: CDR1 SGHTA, CDR2 FQGNSA. The CDR3 region is CASSLDRGENSPLHF. The CDR3 DNA sequence: TGTGCCAGCAGCTTAGACAGGGGTGAGAATTCACCCCTCCACTTT.

This sequence joins TRBV7-6 and TRBJ2-5, with 9 bases identical to TRBD2. Trimming at V came to 3 bases and at J to 10 bases, leaving 9 bases not matched to a gene. The CDR3 is 14 amino acids. CDR1 and CDR2 from the germline V gene are SGHVS and FNYEAQ. DNA of the CDR3: TGTGCCAGCAGCTTCTTAGCGGGGGAGAAAATCCAGTACTTC. Protein product: CASSFLAGEKIQYF. Based on the CDR3 plus reference TRBV7-6 and TRBJ2-5, the full variable domain is GAGVSQSPRYKVTKRGQDVALRCDPISGHVSLYWYRQALGQGPEFLTYFNYEAQQDKSGLPNDRFSAERPEGSISTLTIQRTEQRDSAMYRCASSFLAGEKIQYFGPGTRLLVL.

This chain links TRBV2 with TRBJ2-1, with 12 bases identical to TRBD1. CDR1 and CDR2 from the germline V gene are SNHLY and FYNNEI. After removal of 7 bases from V and 9 bases from J, the junction contained 4 bases not matched to a gene. The CDR3 sequence is 13 residues long. The CDR3 DNA reads as TGTGCCAGCACCCGGGACAGGGGGCCTGAGCAGTTCTTC. This encodes CASTRDRGPEQFF.

This clone has just one count. The genes are TRBV23-1 and TRBJ1-5; D remains ambiguous. TRBV23-1 falls under the ORF class, with uncertain function. This CDR3 comprises 16 residues. Trimming pared 8 bases from V and 1 base from J, leaving 18 bases between. The CDR3 DNA follows: TGCGCCAGCGGGCCCCAAAGCAGTCTGAGCAATCAGCCCCAGCATTTT. Residues: CASGPQSSLSNQPQHF.

V usage is TRBV6-5 and J usage is TRBJ1-1; no clear D gene. The CDR3 runs to 14 residues. V lost 2 bases and J lost 0, with 7 bases in between. Germline V CDR1 and CDR2: MNHEY, SVGAGI. The CDR3 spells CASSYLPMNTEAFF. Here the CDR3 DNA reads TGTGCCAGCAGTTACCTCCCTATGAACACTGAAGCTTTCTTT.

The chain carries TRBV10-3 and TRBJ2-1, with 11 positions matching TRBD1. Germline CDR1 reads ENHRY; CDR2 reads SYGVKD. The V segment lost 7 bases and the J segment 8 bases; nucleotides outside the gene matches: 10. CDR3 length: 15 amino acids. The CDR3, as DNA: TGTGCCATCACCAGGACAGGGGGCGCCTTCGATGAGCAGTTCTTC. It yields the protein CAITRTGGAFDEQFF.

The chain carries TRBV7-2 and TRBJ2-7; a possible D gene is TRBD1 (5 bases). The germline CDR1 and CDR2 sequences are SGHTA and FQGNSA. Trimming took 7 bases from V and 2 from J, leaving 15 bases between them. This CDR3 is built from 14 residues. The DNA of the CDR3 is TGTGCCAGCATTCGGGTTAAGGGGCCCTACGAGCAGTACTTC. Its translation is CASIRVKGPYEQYF.

CDR3 nucleotides: TGTGCCAGCAGTTACTCGGTCAGGGGAAACACTGAAGCTTTCTTT. As protein: CASSYSVRGNTEAFF. The chain has TRBV6-5 and TRBJ1-1; possibly TRBD1 for D (6 bases). The ends were cut back, 0 bases at V and 2 bases at J, with 10 bases in the middle. Germline-derived CDR1 and CDR2 are MNHEY and SVGAGI. This CDR3 has 15 amino acids.

This chain connects TRBV11-3 to TRBJ1-1, with D possibly TRBD1 on 5 matching bases. The V gene's germline CDR1 is SGHNT and CDR2 YENEEA. Trimming cost V 0 bases and J 4 bases, with 9 bases left between them. This CDR3 is built from 14 residues. CDR3 loop: CASSLEGGRTEAFF. The DNA for the CDR3 is TGTGCCAGCAGCTTAGAGGGGGGACGCACTGAAGCTTTCTTT. Combining the CDR3 with reference TRBV11-3 and TRBJ1-1 gives the whole variable domain EAGVVQSPRYKIIEKKQPVAFWCNPISGHNTLYWYLQNLGQGPELLIRYENEEAVDDSQLPKDRFSAERLKGVDSTLKIQPAELGDSAVYLCASSLEGGRTEAFFGQGTRLTVV.

The chain links TRBV28 to TRBJ1-2, with TRBD1 matching 8 bases. This CDR3 has 16 amino acids. Germline trimming cut 5 bases from V and 4 bases from J; bases unmatched to any gene: 12. Germline CDR1 and CDR2: MDHEN and SYDVKM. Here the CDR3 reads CASSIQTGAIVYGYTF. As DNA, the CDR3 is TGTGCCAGCAGTATCCAGACAGGGGCCATCGTCTATGGCTACACCTTC.

The CDR3 is CASSAKGQGGNEQFF. The CDR3 bases are TGTGCCAGCAGCGCAAAAGGACAGGGGGGAAATGAGCAGTTCTTC. The V call is TRBV7-9, the J call TRBJ2-1, with 10 bases fitting TRBD1. The CDR3 is 15 amino acids. V dropped 5 bases and J dropped 7; count of bases not matched to a gene: 8. Germline-derived CDR1 and CDR2 are SEHNR and FQNEAQ (reference sequence).

V is TRBV12-5 and J is TRBJ1-4; D remains ambiguous. Trimming removed 4 bases at V and 3 bases at J, with 9 bases between. CDR1 and CDR2 from the germline V gene are LGHNT and FRNRAP. The CDR3 consists of 14 residues. DNA for the CDR3: TGTGCTAGTGGTTCTGGGCAGCCTAATGAAAAACTGTTTTTT. It yields the protein CASGSGQPNEKLFF. Full variable domain (remainder filled in from reference TRBV12-5 and TRBJ1-4): DARVTQTPRHKVTEMGQEVTMRCQPILGHNTVFWYRQTMMQGLELLAYFRNRAPLDDSGMPKDRFSAEMPDATLATLKIQPSEPRDSAVYFCASGSGQPNEKLFFGSGTQLSVL.

This chain links TRBV6-5 with TRBJ1-1; D possibly corresponds to TRBD1 (5 bases). Germline V gene sequence: CDR1 MNHEY, CDR2 SVGAGI. With 2 bases removed from V and 4 bases from J, the gap between germline ends came to 11 bases. The CDR3 has 14 residues. CDR3: CASSYGTSLTEAFF. The CDR3 DNA sequence: TGTGCCAGCAGTTACGGGACTAGTCTCACTGAAGCTTTCTTT.

The genes are TRBV4-1 and TRBJ2-7; no clear D gene. The CDR3 is made up of 13 amino acids. V dropped 2 bases and J dropped 2 bases, with 7 bases sitting between them. Germline loops: CDR1 MGHRA, CDR2 YSYEKL. CDR3 protein: CASSQPGTYEQYF. The CDR3 coding sequence is TGCGCCAGCAGCCAACCAGGTACCTACGAGCAGTACTTC.

This clone was seen a few times. The chain employs TRBV11-2 and TRBJ2-1; the D gene is possibly TRBD1 (6 bases). The V and J ends lost 8 bases and 4 bases respectively, with 9 bases between them. Germline CDR1 and CDR2: SGHAT and FQNNGV. The length of the CDR3 is 12 residues. The CDR3 DNA is TGTGCCAGCCAAGGGGGATACAATGAGCAGTTCTTC. Amino acids: CASQGGYNEQFF.

This clone was found a few times. This chain's CDR3 is CASSQDVVSNQPQHF. For the CDR3, the DNA is TGTGCCAGCAGCCAGGATGTCGTTAGCAATCAGCCCCAGCATTTT. The chain has TRBV5-5 and TRBJ1-5, with D unresolved. The CDR3 covers 15 residues. In germline, CDR1 is SGHKS, CDR2 YYEKEE (reference sequence). Trimming removed 4 bases at V and 0 bases at J, with 11 bases between.

The chain employs TRBV15 and TRBJ2-3; D remains ambiguous. The ends were cut back, 0 bases at V and 2 bases at J, with 18 bases in the middle. There are 18 residues in the CDR3. CDR1 and CDR2 (germline): LNHNV, YYDKDF (reference sequence). The CDR3, as DNA: TGTGCCACCAGCAGAGATCTGCTCGGGTTACCCCCCACAGATACGCAGTATTTT. The encoded protein is CATSRDLLGLPPTDTQYF.